The clone carrying this T cell receptor beta chain was picked up a small number of times. The CDR3 runs 15 residues. V lost 1 base to trimming and J lost 9 bases, with 13 bases between them. Per the germline V gene, CDR1 is LGHDT and CDR2 is YNNKEL (reference sequence). Method: immunoSEQ multiplex PCR; TCRdb's copy keeps in-frame clones and lacks some. Of 100,000 to 150,000 clones detected, approximately 85% appear once; the ten largest clones hold 5% to 8%. The sample belongs to a study of blood T cell repertoires in COVID-19. V is TRBV3-1 (or the pseudogene TRBV3-2) and J is TRBJ1-6; perhaps TRBD1 as D (6 bases). The source is a man older than 75 with active or convalescent COVID-19. The sequenced material came from peripheral blood. The chain's CDR3 is CASSQVETGSSPLHF. CDR3 coding DNA: TGTGCCAGCAGCCAAGTTGAAACAGGGAGTTCACCCCTCCACTTT.